Listed below are T cell receptor beta chains from one sample, sequenced in a study of graft-versus-host responses after intestinal transplantation. For these TCRs, the target antigens are not known. Produced via immunoSEQ multiplex PCR; TCRdb's table is partial and in-frame only. The sample records over 120,000 clones, around nine tenths being singletons. The sample consisted of unstimulated CD4+ T cells sorted from spleen or lymph node cells, taken before intestinal transplant. These receptors were obtained from a human donor who received an intestinal transplant. Both conserved end residues are part of each CDR3. D genes are given only for firm matches. Clone size is given for some rows only: seen once, a few or many times, or a class if the clone is expanded.

d_gene	v_gene	abundance	j_gene	CDR3nt	CDR3aa
TRBD1	TRBV23-1	.	TRBJ2-2	TGCGCCAGCAGGCCCGGGACAGGGGTCACCGGGGAGCTGTTTTTT	CASRPGTGVTGELFF
.	TRBV5-6	.	TRBJ2-7	TGTGCCAGTTGTGGGCCAGGGGACTTCTACGAGCAGTACTTC	CASCGPGDFYEQYF
TRBD1	TRBV19	few	TRBJ2-7	TGTGCCTCGACAGGGGGTTACGAGCAGTACTTC	CASTGGYEQYF
TRBD1	TRBV7-2	.	TRBJ2-3	TGTGCCAGCAGCTTGGACAGGGGAGTAACAGATACGCAGTATTTT	CASSLDRGVTDTQYF
TRBD2	TRBV28	.	TRBJ2-1	TGTGCCAGCAGTTTATCCCTAGGTGCGGGAGTCAATGAGCAGTTCTTC	CASSLSLGAGVNEQFF
.	TRBV12-2	.	TRBJ2-7	TGTGCAAGTCGCTTAAGGCTCACCCACGAGCAGTACTTC	CASRLRLTHEQYF
TRBD1	TRBV19	.	TRBJ1-2	TGTGCCAGTACCCCACCCGGGACAGGGTCTGGCTACACCTTC	CASTPPGTGSGYTF
TRBD1	TRBV19	.	TRBJ1-1	TGTGCCAGTAGTACAGGGGGCGTCGGCACTGAAGCTTTCTTT	CASSTGGVGTEAFF
.	TRBV6-1	.	TRBJ2-5	TGTGCCAGCAGTGAAGCGGGGGAGACCCAGTACTTC	CASSEAGETQYF
.	TRBV5-6	.	TRBJ2-5	TGTGCCAGCAGCTTAGGGGGAGGGACCCGGGAGACCCAGTACTTC	CASSLGGGTRETQYF
TRBD2	TRBV7-3	.	TRBJ2-2	TGTGCCAGCAGCTTAATGACTAGCGGGAACACCGGGGAGCTGTTTTTT	CASSLMTSGNTGELFF
TRBD1	TRBV27	.	TRBJ2-3	TGTGCCAGCAGCCCGGGACAGGGCAGGGGCTGGGTCGGGGGAGATACGCAGTATTTT	CASSPGQGRGWVGGDTQYF
.	TRBV5-1	.	TRBJ2-7	TGCGCCAGCAGGTCTTGGGCGTACGAGCAGTACTTC	CASRSWAYEQYF
.	TRBV7-2	.	TRBJ1-5	TGTGCCAGCAGTCTCGGGGCCCTCAATCAGCCCCAGCATTTT	CASSLGALNQPQHF
TRBD2	TRBV27	.	TRBJ2-1	TGTGCCAGCAAGACGGGAGGGCGAAACAATGAGCAGTTCTTC	CASKTGGRNNEQFF
.	TRBV7-2	once	TRBJ1-5	TGTGCCAGCAGCTTTAGCGGGGGCGGCAATCAGCCCCAGCATTTT	CASSFSGGGNQPQHF
.	TRBV19	.	TRBJ2-1	TGTGCCAGTAGTGCCACCTGGGGTGAGCAGTTCTTC	CASSATWGEQFF
.	TRBV28	.	TRBJ2-1	TGTGCCAGCAGCCCCTCAACTAGTGTGTTCTTC	CASSPSTSVFF
TRBD1	TRBV6-5	.	TRBJ2-7	TGTGCCAGCAGAACAACAGGGGTCTACGAGCAGTACTTC	CASRTTGVYEQYF
.	TRBV10-2	.	TRBJ2-7	TGCGCCAGCAGTGAAATCCCCGCAGGATACGAGCAGTACTTC	CASSEIPAGYEQYF
TRBD1	TRBV5-1	.	TRBJ1-1	TGCGCCAGCAGCCCACCAGGACAGGGCACTGAAGCTTTCTTT	CASSPPGQGTEAFF
.	TRBV6-1	.	TRBJ1-1	TGTGCCAGCACCGACCCCCGGGCGGCTTTCTTT	CASTDPRAAFF
TRBD2	TRBV5-1	.	TRBJ2-5	TGCGCCAGCCAGCTAGATATAGCGGGAGGCAGGGAGACCCAGTACTTC	CASQLDIAGGRETQYF
.	TRBV5-1	.	TRBJ2-3	TGCGCCAGCAGCGTGCAGGACCAAGCTAGCACAGATACGCAGTATTTT	CASSVQDQASTDTQYF
TRBD1	TRBV27	.	TRBJ1-5	TGTGCCAGCAGCTGGACAGGGGGCAATCAGCCCCAGCATTTT	CASSWTGGNQPQHF
TRBD2	TRBV6-1	.	TRBJ2-7	TGTGCCAGCAGTCCCTTCACAAGCGGGGGTAACGAGCAGTACTTC	CASSPFTSGGNEQYF
TRBD1	TRBV28	once	TRBJ2-3	TGTGCCAGCAGTTCTCTATGGACAGGGGCTGGCACAGATACGCAGTATTTT	CASSSLWTGAGTDTQYF
.	TRBV4-3	.	TRBJ2-5	TGCGCCAGCAGCCCATCAGGGTCCGGTGGGACCCAGTACTTC	CASSPSGSGGTQYF
TRBD2	TRBV28	.	TRBJ2-1	TGTGCCAGCAGTTTCCCCCAGGGAGGGAGGGCTCCCTACAATGAGCAGTTCTTC	CASSFPQGGRAPYNEQFF
.	TRBV5-6	.	TRBJ1-2	TGTGCCAGCAGCTTGGAGCGGAACTATGGCTACACCTTC	CASSLERNYGYTF
.	TRBV7-9	.	TRBJ2-5	TGTGCCAGCAGTTTAACCAGGGACTCAGAGACCCAGTACTTC	CASSLTRDSETQYF
.	TRBV6-1	.	TRBJ1-1	TGTGCCAGCAGTGTACGGAGGCGGACCCTGGGGAACACTGAAGCTTTCTTT	CASSVRRRTLGNTEAFF
.	TRBV28	.	TRBJ1-5	TGTGCCAGCAGTTCTATTGGCAGGGGTAGCAATCAGCCCCAGCATTTT	CASSSIGRGSNQPQHF
.	TRBV27	.	TRBJ2-7	TGTGCCAGCAGTTTCCTCCCGGGACGGATAGACGAGCAGTACTTC	CASSFLPGRIDEQYF
.	TRBV6-1	.	TRBJ1-4	TGTGCCAGCAGTGAAGCGGGGGCTAGGTCCTCAGAAAAACTGTTTTTT	CASSEAGARSSEKLFF
.	TRBV27	.	TRBJ2-3	TGTGCCAGCAGTTTACTCGGAATAGGTAGCACAGATACGCAGTATTTT	CASSLLGIGSTDTQYF
TRBD2	TRBV7-9	.	TRBJ2-1	TGTGCCAGCAGCCCGCCGGGACTAGCGGGAGGTATGGGTGAGAAGTTCTTC	CASSPPGLAGGMGEKFF
TRBD1	TRBV29-1	.	TRBJ1-2	TGCAGCGTTGGAATAGGACTGGACAGGGGCCCGCACTATGGCTACACCTTC	CSVGIGLDRGPHYGYTF
TRBD1	TRBV7-3	.	TRBJ1-1	TGTGCCAGCAGGTCCCGGGACAGGGGGGGAATGAACACTGAAGCTTTCTTT	CASRSRDRGGMNTEAFF
.	TRBV30	once	TRBJ2-5	TGTGCCTGGAGTACAGGACTCACGGGGGAGACCCAGTACTTC	CAWSTGLTGETQYF
TRBD2	TRBV5-1	.	TRBJ2-1	TGCGCCAGCAGCTTAGATCGGGGAGGGGCGAGCTCCTACAATGAGCAGTTCTTC	CASSLDRGGASSYNEQFF
.	TRBV5-1	.	TRBJ2-2	TGCGCCAGCAGCTTTGAAGGGGACCTGAACACCGGGGAGCTGTTTTTT	CASSFEGDLNTGELFF
.	TRBV28	.	TRBJ2-1	TGTGCCAGCAGGATGACGGCGAACAATGAGCAGTTCTTC	CASRMTANNEQFF
.	TRBV11-1	once	TRBJ2-7	TGTGCCAGCAGCCCCCCCGGCGGATCGCAGACCTACGAGCAGTACTTC	CASSPPGGSQTYEQYF
.	TRBV10-2	.	TRBJ2-2	TGCGCCAGCACTTTTCAGACAAACACCGGGGAGCTGTTTTTT	CASTFQTNTGELFF
TRBD1	TRBV7-6	.	TRBJ2-1	TGTGCCAGCAGCTCCCAAAGTAGAGGACAGGGGGCTGATGAGCAGTTCTTC	CASSSQSRGQGADEQFF
TRBD1	TRBV10-1	.	TRBJ2-2	TGCGCCAGCAGTCGGACAGGGTCGGTCACCGGGGAGCTGTTTTTT	CASSRTGSVTGELFF
TRBD1	TRBV10-3	.	TRBJ1-2	TGTGCCATCAACCCAACGAGGACACAGGGGGCAGACTATGGCTACACCTTC	CAINPTRTQGADYGYTF
.	TRBV27	.	TRBJ2-5	TGTGCCAGCAGTTTATTATGGCTAGGTGGGCCTGAGACCCAGTACTTC	CASSLLWLGGPETQYF
TRBD1	TRBV27	once	TRBJ2-2	TGTGCCAGCAGTTGGGGGACAGGGGAGGCCGGGGAGCTGTTTTTT	CASSWGTGEAGELFF
TRBD2	TRBV6-1	.	TRBJ2-1	TGTGCCAGCAGTGAATCCTATAGCGGGACGGGGAAGTTCTTC	CASSESYSGTGKFF
.	TRBV4-1	.	TRBJ2-7	TGTGCCAGCAGATCGTTTGCGGGACTCTCCTACGAGCAGTACTTC	CASRSFAGLSYEQYF
TRBD1	TRBV7-6	.	TRBJ1-5	TGTGCCAGCAGCTTAGAGGGGGCCGAGGAGCCCCAGCATTTT	CASSLEGAEEPQHF
.	TRBV28	.	TRBJ1-5	TGTGCCACCAACAGGGCTCTGGGTAATCAGCCCCAGCATTTT	CATNRALGNQPQHF
.	TRBV4-3	.	TRBJ2-2	TGCGCCAGCAGCGATTACGGGACCTACACCGGGGAGCTGTTTTTT	CASSDYGTYTGELFF
.	TRBV9	.	TRBJ2-2	TGTGCCAGCAGCGTAGTGGTCACCGGGGAGCTGTTTTTT	CASSVVVTGELFF
.	TRBV7-9	.	TRBJ1-1	TGTGCCAGCAGCTTATATAATCGGTTGAACACTGAAGCTTTCTTT	CASSLYNRLNTEAFF
.	TRBV11-2	.	TRBJ2-5	TGTGCCAGCAGCCCATTCGGGACACCAGAGACCCAGTACTTC	CASSPFGTPETQYF
.	TRBV9	once	TRBJ1-1	TGTGCCAGCAGCGTAGTAGGGGGGGAAGCTTTCTTT	CASSVVGGEAFF
.	TRBV28	.	TRBJ1-6	TGTGCCAGCAGCCGGCCCAGAGTGGGTTCACCCCTCCACTTT	CASSRPRVGSPLHF